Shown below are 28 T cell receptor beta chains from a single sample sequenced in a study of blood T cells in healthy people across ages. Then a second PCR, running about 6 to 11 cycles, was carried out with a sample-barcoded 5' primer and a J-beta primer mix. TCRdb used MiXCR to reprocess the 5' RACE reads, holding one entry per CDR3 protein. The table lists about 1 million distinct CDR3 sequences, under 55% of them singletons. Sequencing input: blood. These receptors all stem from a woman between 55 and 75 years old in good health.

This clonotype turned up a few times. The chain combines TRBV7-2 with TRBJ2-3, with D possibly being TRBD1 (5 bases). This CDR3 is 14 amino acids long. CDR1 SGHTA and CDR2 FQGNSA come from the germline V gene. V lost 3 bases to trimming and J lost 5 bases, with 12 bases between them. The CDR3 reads CASSLVGRIDTQYF. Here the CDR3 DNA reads TGTGCCAGCAGCTTGGTGGGGCGTATAGATACGCAGTATTTT.

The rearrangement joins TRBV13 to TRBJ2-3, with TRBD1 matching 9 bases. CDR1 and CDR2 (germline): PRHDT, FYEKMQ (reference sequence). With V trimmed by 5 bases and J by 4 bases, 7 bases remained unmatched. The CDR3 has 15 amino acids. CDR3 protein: CASSARDRDSDTQYF. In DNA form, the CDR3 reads TGTGCCAGCAGCGCCCGGGACAGGGATTCAGATACGCAGTATTTT.

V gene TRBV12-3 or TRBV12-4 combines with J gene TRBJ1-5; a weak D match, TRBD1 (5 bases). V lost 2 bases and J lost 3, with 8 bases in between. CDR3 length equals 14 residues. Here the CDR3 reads CASSLTGHNQPQHF. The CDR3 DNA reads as TGTGCCAGCAGTTTAACAGGCCACAATCAGCCCCAGCATTTT.

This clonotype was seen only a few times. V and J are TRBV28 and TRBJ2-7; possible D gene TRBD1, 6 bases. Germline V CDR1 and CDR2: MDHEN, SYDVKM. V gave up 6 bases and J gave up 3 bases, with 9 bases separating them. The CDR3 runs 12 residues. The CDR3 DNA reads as TGTGCCAGCAGACCGGACAGCTACGAGCAGTACTTC. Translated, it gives CASRPDSYEQYF.

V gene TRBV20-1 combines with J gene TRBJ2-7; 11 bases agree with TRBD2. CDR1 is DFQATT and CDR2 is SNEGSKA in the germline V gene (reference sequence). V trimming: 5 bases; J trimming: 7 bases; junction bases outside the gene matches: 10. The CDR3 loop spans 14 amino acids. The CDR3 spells CSARSGRAGDEQYF. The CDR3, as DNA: TGCAGTGCTCGTAGCGGGAGGGCTGGGGATGAGCAGTACTTC.

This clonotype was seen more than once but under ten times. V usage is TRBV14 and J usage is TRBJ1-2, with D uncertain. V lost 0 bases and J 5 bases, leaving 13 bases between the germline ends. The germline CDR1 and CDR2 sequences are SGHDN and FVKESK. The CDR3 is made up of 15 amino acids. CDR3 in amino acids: CASSQDGLRGYGYTF. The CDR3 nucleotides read TGTGCCAGCAGCCAAGACGGGCTGAGAGGATATGGCTACACCTTC.

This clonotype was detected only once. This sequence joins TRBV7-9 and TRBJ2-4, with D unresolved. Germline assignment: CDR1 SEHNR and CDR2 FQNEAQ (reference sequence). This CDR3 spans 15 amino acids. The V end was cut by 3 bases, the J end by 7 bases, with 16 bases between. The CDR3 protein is CASSLTAQPWNIQYF. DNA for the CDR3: TGTGCCAGCAGCTTGACGGCACAGCCTTGGAACATTCAGTACTTC.

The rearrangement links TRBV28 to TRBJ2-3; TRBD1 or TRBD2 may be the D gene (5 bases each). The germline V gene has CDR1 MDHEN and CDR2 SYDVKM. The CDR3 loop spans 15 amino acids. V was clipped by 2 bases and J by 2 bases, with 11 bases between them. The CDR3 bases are TGTGCCAGCAGTTTAGAGGGGCACAACACAGATACGCAGTATTTT. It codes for CASSLEGHNTDTQYF.

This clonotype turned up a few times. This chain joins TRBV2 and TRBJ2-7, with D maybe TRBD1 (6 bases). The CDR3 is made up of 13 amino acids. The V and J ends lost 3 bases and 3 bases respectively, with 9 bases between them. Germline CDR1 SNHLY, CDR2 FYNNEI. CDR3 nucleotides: TGTGCCAGCAGTGATTACAGGGTCTACGAGCAGTACTTC. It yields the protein CASSDYRVYEQYF.

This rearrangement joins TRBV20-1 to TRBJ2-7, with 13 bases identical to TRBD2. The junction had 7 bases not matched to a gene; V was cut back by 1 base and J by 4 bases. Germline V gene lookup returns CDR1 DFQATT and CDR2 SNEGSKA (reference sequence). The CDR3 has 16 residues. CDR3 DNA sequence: TGCAGTGCTAGAGGGGGACTAGCGGGATTGATTTACGAGCAGTACTTC. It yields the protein CSARGGLAGLIYEQYF.

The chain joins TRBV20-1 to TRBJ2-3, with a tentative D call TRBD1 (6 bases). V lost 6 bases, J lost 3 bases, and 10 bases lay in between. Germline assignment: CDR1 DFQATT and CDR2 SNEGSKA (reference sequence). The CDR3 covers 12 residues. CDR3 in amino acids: CSAGQNTDTQYF. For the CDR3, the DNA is TGCAGTGCAGGACAGAATACAGATACGCAGTATTTT.

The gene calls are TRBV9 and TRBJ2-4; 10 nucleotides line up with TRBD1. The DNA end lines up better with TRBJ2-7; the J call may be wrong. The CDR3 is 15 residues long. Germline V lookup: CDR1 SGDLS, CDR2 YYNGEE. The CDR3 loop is CASSVGQGLPYEQYF. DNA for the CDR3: TGTGCCAGCAGCGTGGGACAGGGGCTTCCCTACGAGCAGTACTTC.

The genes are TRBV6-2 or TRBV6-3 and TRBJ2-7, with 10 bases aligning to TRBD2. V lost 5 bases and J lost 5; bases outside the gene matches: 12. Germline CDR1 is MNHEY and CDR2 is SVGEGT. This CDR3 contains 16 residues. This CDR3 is CASSGQGLARPHEQYF. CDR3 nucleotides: TGTGCCAGCAGTGGGCAGGGACTAGCGCGACCCCACGAGCAGTACTTC.

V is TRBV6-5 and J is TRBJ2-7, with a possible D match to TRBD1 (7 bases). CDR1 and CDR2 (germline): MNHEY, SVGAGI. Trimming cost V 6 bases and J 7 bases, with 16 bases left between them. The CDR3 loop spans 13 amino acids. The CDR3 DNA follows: TGTGCCAGCAGGATAAAGGGGGCGGGGGAGCAGTACTTC. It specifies CASRIKGAGEQYF.

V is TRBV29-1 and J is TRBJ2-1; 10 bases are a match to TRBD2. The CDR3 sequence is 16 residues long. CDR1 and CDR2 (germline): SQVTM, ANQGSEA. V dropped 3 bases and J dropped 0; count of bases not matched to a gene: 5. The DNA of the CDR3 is TGCAGCGTTGAGGGACTAGCGTGGAGCTCCTACAATGAGCAGTTCTTC. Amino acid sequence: CSVEGLAWSSYNEQFF.

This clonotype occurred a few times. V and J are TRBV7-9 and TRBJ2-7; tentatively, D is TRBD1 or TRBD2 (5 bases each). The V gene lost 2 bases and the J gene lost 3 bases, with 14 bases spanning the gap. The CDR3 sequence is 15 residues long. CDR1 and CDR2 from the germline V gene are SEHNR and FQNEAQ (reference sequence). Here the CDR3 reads CASSLRGDGLYEQYF. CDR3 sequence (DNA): TGTGCCAGCAGCTTAAGAGGGGATGGGCTCTACGAGCAGTACTTC.

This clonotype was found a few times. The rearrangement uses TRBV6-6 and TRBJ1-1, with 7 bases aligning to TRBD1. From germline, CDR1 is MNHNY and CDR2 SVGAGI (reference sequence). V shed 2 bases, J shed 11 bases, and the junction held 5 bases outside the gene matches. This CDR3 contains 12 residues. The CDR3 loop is CASSYDREGAFF. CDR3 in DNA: TGTGCCAGCAGTTACGACAGGGAAGGGGCTTTCTTT.

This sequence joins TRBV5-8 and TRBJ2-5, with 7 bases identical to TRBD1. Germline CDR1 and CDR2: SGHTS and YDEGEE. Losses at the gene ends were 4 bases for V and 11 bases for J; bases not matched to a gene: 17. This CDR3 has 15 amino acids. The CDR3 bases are TGTGCCAGCAGCGCAGGGGACAGTCTCATCCAGGAGCAGTACTTC. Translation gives CASSAGDSLIQEQYF.

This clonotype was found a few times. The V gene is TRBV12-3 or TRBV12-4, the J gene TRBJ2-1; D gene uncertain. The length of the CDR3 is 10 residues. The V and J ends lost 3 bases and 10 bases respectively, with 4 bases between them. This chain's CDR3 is CASSLTEQFF. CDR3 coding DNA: TGTGCCAGCAGTTTGACGGAGCAGTTCTTC.

Here the CDR3 reads CACTGQPGTQYF. CDR3 nucleotide sequence: TGTGCCTGCACGGGACAGCCTGGGACCCAGTACTTC. This rearrangement joins TRBV27 to TRBJ2-7; 7 bases map to TRBD1. The J call may be wrong; the DNA end is better matched by TRBJ2-5. The germline CDR1 and CDR2 sequences are MNHEY and SMNVEV (reference sequence). The CDR3 is 12 amino acids.

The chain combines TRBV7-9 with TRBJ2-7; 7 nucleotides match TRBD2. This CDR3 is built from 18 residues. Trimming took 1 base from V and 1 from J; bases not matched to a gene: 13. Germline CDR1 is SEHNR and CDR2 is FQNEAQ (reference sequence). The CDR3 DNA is TGTGCCAGCAGCTTAGTGAGATTTGACGGGAGGACTTCCTACGAGCAGTACTTC. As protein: CASSLVRFDGRTSYEQYF.

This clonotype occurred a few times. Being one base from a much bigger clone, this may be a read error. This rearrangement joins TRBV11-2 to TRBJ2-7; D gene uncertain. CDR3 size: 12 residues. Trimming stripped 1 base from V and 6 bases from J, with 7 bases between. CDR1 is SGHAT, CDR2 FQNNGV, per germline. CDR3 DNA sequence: TGTGCCAGCAGCTTAGTCCCCTCCGAGCAGTACTTC. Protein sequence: CASSLVPSEQYF. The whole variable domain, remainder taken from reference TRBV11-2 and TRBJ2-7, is EAGVAQSPRYKIIEKRQSVAFWCNPISGHATLYWYQQILGQGPKLLIQFQNNGVVDDSQLPKDRFSAERLKGVDSTLKIQPAKLEDSAVYLCASSLVPSEQYFGPGTRLTVT.

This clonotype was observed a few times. CDR3 in DNA: TGTGCCAGCAGCGTAGACCTTTCTCGCGGAGTCTACGAGCAGTACTTC. It translates to CASSVDLSRGVYEQYF. The gene calls are TRBV9 and TRBJ2-7; D remains ambiguous. V lost 0 bases and J lost 3, with 16 bases in between. The CDR3 is 16 residues long. The germline V gene has CDR1 SGDLS and CDR2 YYNGEE.

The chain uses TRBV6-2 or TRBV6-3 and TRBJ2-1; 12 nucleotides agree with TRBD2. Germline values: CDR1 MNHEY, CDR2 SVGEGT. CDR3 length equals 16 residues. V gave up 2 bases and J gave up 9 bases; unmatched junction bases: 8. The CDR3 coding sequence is TGTGCCAGCAGTTACGGTTCTAGCGGGAGGGCCGGTGAGCAGTTCTTC. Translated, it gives CASSYGSSGRAGEQFF.

CDR3 sequence (DNA): TGTGCCAGCAGCGCCGACCCCACTAGCGGATACGAGCAGTACTTC. Its translation is CASSADPTSGYEQYF. This chain links TRBV9 with TRBJ2-7; 8 positions agree with TRBD2. Trimming at V came to 3 bases and at J to 4 bases, leaving 9 bases not matched to a gene. CDR3 length: 15 amino acids. The germline CDR1 and CDR2 sequences are SGDLS and YYNGEE.

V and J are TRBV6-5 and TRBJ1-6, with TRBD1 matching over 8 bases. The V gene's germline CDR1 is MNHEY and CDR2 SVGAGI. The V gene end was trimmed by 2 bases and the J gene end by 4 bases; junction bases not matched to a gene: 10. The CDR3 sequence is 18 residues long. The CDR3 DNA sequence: TGTGCCAGCAGTTACCGGGACAGGCTGAAACCTTATAATTCACCCCTCCACTTT. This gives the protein CASSYRDRLKPYNSPLHF.

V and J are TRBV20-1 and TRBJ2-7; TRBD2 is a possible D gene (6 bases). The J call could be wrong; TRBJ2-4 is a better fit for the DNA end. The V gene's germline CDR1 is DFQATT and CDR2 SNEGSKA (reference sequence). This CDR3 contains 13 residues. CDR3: CSAPITGENIQYF. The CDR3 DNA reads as TGCAGTGCTCCTATAACGGGGGAAAACATTCAGTACTTC.

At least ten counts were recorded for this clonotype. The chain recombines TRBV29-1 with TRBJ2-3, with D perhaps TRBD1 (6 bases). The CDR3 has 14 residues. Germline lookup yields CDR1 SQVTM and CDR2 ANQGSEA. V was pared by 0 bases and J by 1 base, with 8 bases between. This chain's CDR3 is CSVEDRQGTDTQYF. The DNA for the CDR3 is TGCAGCGTTGAAGACAGACAGGGCACAGATACGCAGTATTTT.